These 26 T cell receptor beta chains were all obtained from the same sample, sequenced in a study of T cell changes during pregnancy in multiple sclerosis. Here immunoSEQ multiplex PCR was the method, and the copy in TCRdb shows in-frame clones only, minus some. The sample records about 84,000 clones, around 93% being singletons. The specimen comprised peripheral blood, sampled in the third trimester of pregnancy. The receptors come from a female donor with multiple sclerosis, enrolled in a pregnancy study.

This clone was observed once. The chain has TRBV23-1 and TRBJ2-3, with TRBD1 matching 11 bases. TRBV23-1 falls under the ORF class, with uncertain function. J was trimmed by 4 bases and V by 5 bases; bases with no gene match: 8. CDR3 size: 16 residues. The CDR3 reads CASSAPGQGGADTQYF. The DNA for the CDR3 is TGCGCCAGCAGTGCTCCGGGACAGGGGGGCGCAGATACGCAGTATTTT.

The CDR3: CASSATGNQPQHF. The CDR3 nucleotides read TGTGCCAGCAGCGCAACAGGCAATCAGCCCCAGCATTTT. The chain couples TRBV5-6 to TRBJ1-5; D unclear. Between the trimmed V and J ends, which lost 4 bases and 2 bases, there was a span of 7 bases. The CDR3 is 13 amino acids. Germline values: CDR1 SGHDT, CDR2 YYEEEE.

The V call is TRBV6-1, the J call TRBJ1-1, with a possible D match to TRBD1 (6 bases). This CDR3 comprises 12 residues. V was cut by 3 bases and J by 9 bases, with 11 bases left in between. Germline CDR1 MNHNS, CDR2 SASEGT. The CDR3 coding sequence is TGTGCCAGCAGTGAGATACAGGGAAAAGCTTTCTTT. Translation: CASSEIQGKAFF.

This rearrangement joins TRBV27 to TRBJ2-5, with D perhaps TRBD2 (6 bases). This CDR3 has 14 residues. Trimming stripped 6 bases from V and 2 bases from J, with 13 bases between. Germline CDR1 reads MNHEY; CDR2 reads SMNVEV (reference sequence). The CDR3 nucleotides read TGTGCCAGCAGGGGTAGCGGACTGCAAGAGACCCAGTACTTC. This codes for CASRGSGLQETQYF.

The chain is built from TRBV2 and TRBJ2-5; D is possibly TRBD1 (6 bases). CDR1 and CDR2 from the germline V gene are SNHLY and FYNNEI. Trimming took 8 bases from V and 7 from J, leaving 11 bases between them. The CDR3 runs to 11 residues. As DNA, the CDR3 is TGTGCCAGCTTACAGGGCGGGACCCAGTACTTC. This translates into CASLQGGTQYF. Full variable domain (rest looked up from reference TRBV2 and TRBJ2-5): EPEVTQTPSHQVTQMGQEVILRCVPISNHLYFYWYRQILGQKVEFLVSFYNNEISEKSEIFDDQFSVERPDGSNFTLKIRSTKLEDSAMYFCASLQGGTQYFGPGTRLLVL.

This chain connects TRBV11-1 to TRBJ2-7; 8 nucleotides agree with TRBD1. The CDR3 sequence is 16 residues long. Looked up from germline, CDR1 is SGHAT and CDR2 is FQDESV (reference sequence). V was pared by 5 bases and J by 0 bases, with 9 bases of the junction left unmatched. Here the CDR3 reads CASSRSQGAYSYEQYF. DNA for the CDR3: TGTGCCAGCAGCCGTAGCCAGGGGGCTTACTCCTACGAGCAGTACTTC.

V gene TRBV5-1 combines with J gene TRBJ2-3; 8 nucleotides line up with TRBD1. The CDR3 contains 15 residues. Trimming at V came to 3 bases and at J to 5 bases, leaving 8 bases not matched to a gene. In germline, CDR1 is SGHRS, CDR2 YFSETQ. The CDR3 spells CASSSQGAHGDTQYF. The CDR3 DNA is TGCGCCAGCAGCTCCCAGGGGGCTCATGGAGATACGCAGTATTTT.

The gene calls are TRBV2 and TRBJ2-3; 9 nucleotides line up with TRBD2. The CDR3 runs 17 residues. Trimming cost V 3 bases and J 2 bases; bases outside gene matches: 9. Looked up from germline, CDR1 is SNHLY and CDR2 is FYNNEI. CDR3 DNA sequence: TGTGCCAGCAGTGATGTACGGAGCGGGGGGTTCACAGATACGCAGTATTTT. Translation gives CASSDVRSGGFTDTQYF. The full variable domain, in which reference TRBV2 and TRBJ2-3 provide the parts outside the CDR3, is EPEVTQTPSHQVTQMGQEVILRCVPISNHLYFYWYRQILGQKVEFLVSFYNNEISEKSEIFDDQFSVERPDGSNFTLKIRSTKLEDSAMYFCASSDVRSGGFTDTQYFGPGTRLTVL.

This rearrangement joins TRBV6-5 to TRBJ1-1; D remains unclear. V was shortened by 0 bases and J by 5 bases, with 13 bases between the two germline ends. The CDR3 length is 15 residues. Germline loops: CDR1 MNHEY, CDR2 SVGAGI. The CDR3 loop reads CASSYSGRGGTEAFF. In DNA form, the CDR3 reads TGTGCCAGCAGTTACTCGGGGAGAGGAGGGACTGAAGCTTTCTTT.

This chain links TRBV2 with TRBJ1-4; possible D gene TRBD1, 5 bases. Germline CDR1 is SNHLY and CDR2 is FYNNEI. The CDR3 is made up of 13 amino acids. V gave up 5 bases and J gave up 8 bases, with 12 bases separating them. The CDR3 DNA reads TGTGCCAGCAGTCTAACAGGACAAGAAAAACTGTTTTTT. Translation gives CASSLTGQEKLFF. Variable domain in full (rest from reference TRBV2 and TRBJ1-4): EPEVTQTPSHQVTQMGQEVILRCVPISNHLYFYWYRQILGQKVEFLVSFYNNEISEKSEIFDDQFSVERPDGSNFTLKIRSTKLEDSAMYFCASSLTGQEKLFFGSGTQLSVL.

This clone appeared once. The chain has TRBV2 and TRBJ1-2; possibly TRBD1 for D (5 bases). The CDR3 totals 14 residues. From germline, CDR1 is SNHLY and CDR2 FYNNEI. V was shortened by 4 bases and J by 4 bases, with 13 bases between the two germline ends. Here the CDR3 DNA reads TGTGCCAGCAGTGCCGGTCTAAGGGGCTATGGCTACACCTTC. This translates into CASSAGLRGYGYTF.

V is TRBV25-1 and J is TRBJ2-3; D perhaps matches TRBD1 (5 bases). Trimming cost V 2 bases and J 5 bases, with 11 bases left between them. This CDR3 spans 14 amino acids. Germline CDR1 reads MGHDK; CDR2 reads SYGVNS. CDR3 sequence (DNA): TGTGCCAGCAGTGAAGACAGTGAGAGAGATACGCAGTATTTT. This codes for CASSEDSERDTQYF.

The chain couples TRBV15 to TRBJ2-3; TRBD2 might be the D (6 bases). CDR3 length: 15 residues. In germline, CDR1 is LNHNV, CDR2 YYDKDF (reference sequence). Trimming cost V 1 base and J 0 bases, with 8 bases left between them. The CDR3 DNA sequence: TGTGCCACCAGCAGAGCCGGGACTAGCACAGATACGCAGTATTTT. Amino acids: CATSRAGTSTDTQYF.

The V gene is TRBV7-9, the J gene TRBJ2-7; a possible D gene is TRBD1 (6 bases). This CDR3 is built from 14 residues. Between the trimmed V and J ends, which lost 5 bases and 6 bases, there was a span of 17 bases. CDR1 is SEHNR and CDR2 is FQNEAQ in the germline V gene (reference sequence). The CDR3 nucleotides read TGTGCCAGCAGCCTGCAAGACCTCAGGGGCGAGCAGTACTTC. It translates to CASSLQDLRGEQYF.

This chain's CDR3 is CASSFFSGDQETQYF. The CDR3 DNA is TGTGCCAGCAGCTTTTTTTCGGGGGACCAAGAGACCCAGTACTTC. This chain uses TRBV5-8 with TRBJ2-5; the D gene is possibly TRBD2 (6 bases). This CDR3 contains 15 residues. Germline loops: CDR1 SGHTS, CDR2 YDEGEE. Between the trimmed V and J ends, which lost 2 bases and 0 bases, there was a span of 11 bases.

The count of this clone is one. The V and J genes are TRBV6-1 and TRBJ1-5; a weak D match, TRBD1 (5 bases). Germline V gene sequence: CDR1 MNHNS, CDR2 SASEGT. This CDR3 is built from 17 residues. V lost 4 bases and J 1 base, leaving 17 bases between the germline ends. The CDR3 region has the DNA TGTGCCAGCAGTGTCTCTGGGGCCCTGGGCAGCAATCAGCCCCAGCATTTT. Translation gives CASSVSGALGSNQPQHF.

This chain joins TRBV5-4 and TRBJ1-5; D call uncertain. In germline, CDR1 is SGHNT, CDR2 YYREEE (reference sequence). V lost 4 bases, J lost 5 bases, and 7 bases lay in between. The length of the CDR3 is 12 residues. DNA for the CDR3: TGTGCCAGCAGCCCTCCCGATCAGCCCCAGCATTTT. Translation: CASSPPDQPQHF.

The chain couples TRBV5-1 to TRBJ2-3, with a weak D call TRBD1 (6 bases). Germline V gene lookup returns CDR1 SGHRS and CDR2 YFSETQ. This CDR3 is 14 amino acids long. Trimming cost V 2 bases and J 4 bases, with 11 bases left between them. The CDR3 region is CASSFAGAADTQYF. The CDR3, as DNA: TGCGCCAGCAGCTTCGCAGGGGCAGCAGATACGCAGTATTTT.

The chain combines TRBV13 with TRBJ2-3; D is perhaps TRBD2 (6 bases). Trimming took 0 bases from V and 4 from J, leaving 17 bases between them. Germline V gene lookup returns CDR1 PRHDT and CDR2 FYEKMQ (reference sequence). The CDR3 has 17 residues. Here the CDR3 DNA reads TGTGCCAGCAGCTTAGGGCGGGGAACTAATCCCCCAGATACGCAGTATTTT. Protein sequence: CASSLGRGTNPPDTQYF.

The V gene is TRBV19, the J gene TRBJ1-1, with D tentatively TRBD1 (5 bases). CDR1 is LNHDA, CDR2 SQIVND, per germline (reference sequence). With 3 bases removed from V and 4 bases from J, the gap between germline ends came to 18 bases. The CDR3 consists of 16 residues. The CDR3 DNA follows: TGTGCCAGTAGTATCCGGGGGGTCGGGTTGGCCACTGAAGCTTTCTTT. Translating gives CASSIRGVGLATEAFF.

The rearrangement uses TRBV14 and TRBJ2-5; weak D call: TRBD2 (5 bases). The length of the CDR3 is 15 residues. Trimming shortened V by 2 bases and J by 3 bases, and 13 bases separated the two germline ends. Germline assignment: CDR1 SGHDN and CDR2 FVKESK. The CDR3 nucleotides are TGTGCCAGCAGCCAACCGTGGGCCGGGGAAGAGACCCAGTACTTC. Its protein is CASSQPWAGEETQYF.

The chain is built from TRBV15 and TRBJ1-2; D perhaps matches TRBD1 (5 bases). Germline V lookup: CDR1 LNHNV, CDR2 YYDKDF (reference sequence). CDR3 length: 15 residues. The V end was cut by 2 bases, the J end by 0 bases, with 10 bases between. DNA of the CDR3: TGTGCCACCAGCAGAATGGACAAGGCTAACTATGGCTACACCTTC. Translated: CATSRMDKANYGYTF.

The CDR3 region is CSVVKLAGRGNEQFF. The CDR3 DNA follows: TGCAGCGTTGTTAAACTAGCCGGGAGGGGCAATGAGCAGTTCTTC. This chain links TRBV29-1 with TRBJ2-1; 8 bases match TRBD2. CDR3 size: 15 residues. The V segment lost 4 bases and the J segment 6 bases; nucleotides outside the gene matches: 11. Germline assignment: CDR1 SQVTM and CDR2 ANQGSEA.

The genes are TRBV4-1 and TRBJ2-5, with TRBD2 matching 8 bases. The germline V gene encodes CDR1 MGHRA and CDR2 YSYEKL. The V gene end was trimmed by 0 bases and the J gene end by 4 bases; junction bases not matched to a gene: 7. This CDR3 comprises 16 residues. As DNA, the CDR3 is TGCGCCAGCAGCCAAGATCTGTTGCGGGGGGTAGAGACCCAGTACTTC. It translates to CASSQDLLRGVETQYF.

This chain uses TRBV6-1 with TRBJ2-7; D gene unclear. Germline assignment: CDR1 MNHNS and CDR2 SASEGT. The ends were cut back, 0 bases at V and 0 bases at J, with 9 bases in the middle. This CDR3 has 15 amino acids. This chain's CDR3 is CASSEAEWYSYEQYF. CDR3 nucleotides: TGTGCCAGCAGTGAAGCGGAGTGGTACTCCTACGAGCAGTACTTC.

The V call is TRBV18, the J call TRBJ1-2; weak D call: TRBD1 (6 bases). V gave up 3 bases and J gave up 13 bases, with 18 bases separating them. CDR1 KGHSH and CDR2 LQKENI come from the germline V gene. This CDR3 has 13 amino acids. For the CDR3, the DNA is TGTGCCAGCTCACCTCCCCCGACAGGTTCTAGCACCTTC. Translating it yields CASSPPPTGSSTF.